This T cell receptor beta chain was retrieved from a study of T cells expressing NK-cell markers. Background on the study: Obtained from sorted CD3+CD56+NKG2C+, CD3+CD56+NKG2C- and CD3+CD56-NKG2C+ T cells were the TCR beta repertoires. HCMV serostatus: most of the eight sequenced donors positive, one negative.

In germline, CDR1 is SGHVS, CDR2 FNYEAQ. The CDR3 covers 16 residues. Comments on this clonotype: Antigen unknown.

With UMIs, 5'RACE template switching was used to make TCR beta cDNA. No DNA is given; TCRdb re-called the 5' RACE reads and lists each CDR3 protein once. This sample's table reports roughly 380,000 distinct CDR3 sequences. Findings and caveats of the study: For several donors, the dominant NKG2C+ clonotypes made up roughly 1.0-7.5% of their CD8+ T cells.

V is TRBV7-6 and J is TRBJ2-3; the D call from TCRdb, TRBD2, cannot be confirmed without DNA. Sequenced material: blood T cells: a sorted CD56 or NKG2C T cell subset, CD4+ or CD8+ T cells, or bulk PBMC T cells (not recorded which). This receptor was identified in a man aged 18-69 years in good health. The CDR3 reads CASSLPGGGSTDTQYF. The full variable domain, with the rest looked up from reference TRBV7-6 and TRBJ2-3, is GAGVSQSPRYKVTKRGQDVALRCDPISGHVSLYWYRQALGQGPEFLTYFNYEAQQDKSGLPNDRFSAERPEGSISTLTIQRTEQRDSAMYRCASSLPGGGSTDTQYFGPGTRLTVL.